A single sample is the source of the 30 T cell receptor beta chains below, sequenced in a study of early T cells in non-severe SARS-CoV-2 infection. TCRdb used MiXCR to reprocess the 5' RACE reads, holding one entry per CDR3 protein. The data show tens of thousands of distinct CDR3 sequences, with under 5.5% seen just once and 15% to 20% held by the top ten. The specimen sequenced was whole blood. These receptors were collected from an adult who was a healthcare worker with PCR-confirmed SARS-CoV-2 infection or an uninfected control (not recorded which).

This clonotype is judged medium-sized (0.01 to 0.1%). This rearrangement joins TRBV7-2 to TRBJ1-5; 7 bases fit TRBD1. Germline V gives CDR1 SGHTA, CDR2 FQGNSA. With 5 bases clipped from V and 4 bases from J, the junction kept 8 bases outside the gene matches. The CDR3 runs to 15 residues. CDR3 sequence: CASSVRQGPNQPQHF. The CDR3 region has the DNA TGTGCCAGCAGCGTCCGACAGGGTCCTAATCAGCCCCAGCATTTT. The full variable domain, its missing parts supplied by reference TRBV7-2 and TRBJ1-5, is GAGVSQSPSNKVTEKGKDVELRCDPISGHTALYWYRQSLGQGLEFLIYFQGNSAPDKSGLPSDRFSAERTGGSVSTLTIQRTQQEDSAVYLCASSVRQGPNQPQHFGDGTRLSIL.

This clonotype has ten or more counts. The V and J genes are TRBV7-6 and TRBJ2-1; D not certain. The CDR3 sequence is 12 residues long. The V and J ends lost 0 bases and 6 bases respectively, with 3 bases between them. Germline CDR1 reads SGHVS; CDR2 reads FNYEAQ. The CDR3 DNA reads as TGTGCCAGCAGCTTAGCTGTCAATGAGCAGTTCTTC. It specifies CASSLAVNEQFF.

This rearrangement joins TRBV7-8 to TRBJ1-1; the D gene is possibly TRBD1 (5 bases). The germline gives CDR1 SGHVS, CDR2 FQNEAQ. The CDR3 totals 13 residues. Trimming left V 6 bases short and J 7 bases short, with 15 bases between. This CDR3 reads CASSSPTDNEAFF. Here the CDR3 DNA reads TGTGCCAGCAGTTCCCCAACGGACAATGAAGCTTTCTTT.

The chain is built from TRBV11-1 and TRBJ1-6; no clear D gene. Trimming took 5 bases from V and 3 from J, leaving 14 bases between them. Germline V gene data show CDR1 as SGHAT and CDR2 as FQDESV (reference sequence). This CDR3 is built from 16 residues. The CDR3 region is CASSHGNSIYNSPLHF. The DNA for the CDR3 is TGTGCCAGCAGCCACGGAAACAGTATCTATAATTCACCCCTCCACTTT. The full variable domain, in which reference TRBV11-1 and TRBJ1-6 provide the parts outside the CDR3, is EAEVAQSPRYKITEKSQAVAFWCDPISGHATLYWYRQILGQGPELLVQFQDESVVDDSQLPKDRFSAERLKGVDSTLKIQPAELGDSAMYLCASSHGNSIYNSPLHFGNGTRLTVT.

Relative to its sample, this clonotype is medium-sized. J is TRBJ2-1 and V is TRBV20-1, with 8 bases aligning to TRBD2. CDR3 length: 18 amino acids. Germline V gene sequence: CDR1 DFQATT, CDR2 SNEGSKA (reference sequence). J lost 7 bases, V lost 0 bases, and 17 bases had no gene match. This chain's CDR3 is CSARDFSGGERHGNEQFF. CDR3 DNA sequence: TGCAGTGCTAGAGATTTCAGCGGGGGAGAAAGGCATGGGAATGAGCAGTTCTTC.

V is TRBV21-1 and J is TRBJ2-3; TRBD1 is taken as the D call from the table, unchecked against the DNA. TRBV21-1 is given as a pseudogene. The CDR3 covers 15 residues. In DNA, the CDR3 is TGTGCCAGCAGCCTGGGACGAGGTGTCCCAGATACGCAGTATTTT. Its protein is CASSLGRGVPDTQYF.

This chain links TRBV20-1 with TRBJ1-1; no firm D call. The CDR3 spans 11 residues. Germline V CDR1 and CDR2: DFQATT, SNEGSKA (reference sequence). Between the trimmed V and J ends, which lost 6 bases and 0 bases, there was a span of 5 bases. CDR3 sequence reads: CSAQLNTEAFF. DNA for the CDR3: TGCAGTGCACAGTTGAACACTGAAGCTTTCTTT.

The gene calls are TRBV5-6 and TRBJ1-6; 7 positions match TRBD1. V lost 3 bases to trimming and J lost 10 bases; unmatched junction nucleotides: 7. Germline assignment: CDR1 SGHDT and CDR2 YYEEEE. This CDR3 contains 14 residues. The CDR3 region has the DNA TGTGCCAGCAGCTATGACAGGGAGGAATCACCCCTCCACTTT. This translates into CASSYDREESPLHF. Based on the CDR3 plus reference TRBV5-6 and TRBJ1-6, the full variable domain is DAGVTQSPTHLIKTRGQQVTLRCSPKSGHDTVSWYQQALGQGPQFIFQYYEEEERQRGNFPDRFSGHQFPNYSSELNVNALLLGDSALYLCASSYDREESPLHFGNGTRLTVT.

The rearrangement joins TRBV7-6 to TRBJ2-5; D is perhaps TRBD2 (6 bases). The germline CDR1 and CDR2 sequences are SGHVS and FNYEAQ. Trimming pared 4 bases from V and 5 bases from J, leaving 20 bases between. This CDR3 region has 16 residues. The DNA of the CDR3 is TGTGCCAGCAGCTCAAGGGTGGGGCAGAGCGGGGAGACCCAGTACTTC. This sequence encodes CASSSRVGQSGETQYF. The full variable domain, rest sourced from reference TRBV7-6 and TRBJ2-5, is GAGVSQSPRYKVTKRGQDVALRCDPISGHVSLYWYRQALGQGPEFLTYFNYEAQQDKSGLPNDRFSAERPEGSISTLTIQRTEQRDSAMYRCASSSRVGQSGETQYFGPGTRLLVL.

This clonotype was seen ten or more times. The V and J genes are TRBV18 and TRBJ1-1; the D gene is possibly TRBD1 (5 bases). Germline CDR1 and CDR2: KGHSH and LQKENI. The CDR3 covers 15 residues. V was clipped by 3 bases and J by 2 bases, with 13 bases between them. The CDR3 sequence: CASSPSGQRNTEAFF. CDR3 DNA: TGTGCCAGCTCACCGTCCGGACAAAGAAACACTGAAGCTTTCTTT.

This clonotype was recorded at least ten times. The chain joins TRBV4-2 to TRBJ2-5; TRBD1 matches 9 bases. The CDR3 length is 15 residues. CDR1 and CDR2 (germline): LGHNA, YNFKEQ. The trim removed 0 bases at V and 5 bases at J, leaving 4 bases unmatched. The CDR3 DNA is TGTGCCAGCAGCCAAGAAGGACAGGGGAAGGAGACCCAGTACTTC. As protein: CASSQEGQGKETQYF.

This clonotype was counted many times. This sequence joins TRBV10-3 and TRBJ1-1, with D maybe TRBD1 (6 bases). Germline CDR1 reads ENHRY; CDR2 reads SYGVKD. Trimming cost V 7 bases and J 5 bases, with 14 bases left between them. The CDR3 loop spans 13 amino acids. CDR3 sequence reads: CAIIGQGFTEAFF. The CDR3 DNA is TGTGCCATCATCGGGCAGGGGTTTACTGAAGCTTTCTTT.

This clonotype came up a few times. The V gene is TRBV12-3 or TRBV12-4, the J gene TRBJ1-6; 9 nucleotides line up with TRBD1. The CDR3 is made up of 15 amino acids. J was trimmed by 11 bases and V by 5 bases; bases with no gene match: 10. This CDR3 is CASSRTGGGITPLHF. In DNA, the CDR3 is TGTGCCAGCAGTCGAACAGGGGGCGGAATTACACCCCTCCACTTT.

At least ten counts were recorded for this clonotype. The V call is TRBV20-1, the J call TRBJ1-1, with TRBD1 matching 8 bases. CDR1 DFQATT and CDR2 SNEGSKA come from the germline V gene (reference sequence). J was trimmed by 4 bases and V by 3 bases; bases with no gene match: 4. The CDR3 consists of 13 residues. Written as DNA, the CDR3 is TGCAGTGCTAGTTACAGGGGGGGCACTGAAGCTTTCTTT. Translating gives CSASYRGGTEAFF.

The table lists this clonotype with a few counts. The rearrangement links TRBV7-3 to TRBJ1-2; 12 bases are shared with TRBD1. Germline V gene sequence: CDR1 SGHTA, CDR2 FQGTGA. Trimming took 2 bases from V and 6 from J; bases not matched to a gene: 1. The CDR3 totals 14 residues. DNA for the CDR3: TGTGCCAGCAGCTTAGGGACAGGGGGCGATGGCTACACCTTC. Encoded protein: CASSLGTGGDGYTF.

This clonotype was seen many times. The chain combines TRBV6-2 or TRBV6-3 with TRBJ2-1; D tentatively fits TRBD1 or TRBD2 (5 bases each). The germline gives CDR1 MNHEY, CDR2 SVGEGT. V was pared by 4 bases and J by 4 bases, with 11 bases between. The CDR3 contains 14 residues. In nucleotides, the CDR3 is TGTGCCAGCAGTTGGCTGGGGGAGTACAATGAGCAGTTCTTC. The encoded protein is CASSWLGEYNEQFF.

The table lists this clonotype with many counts. V is TRBV4-1 and J is TRBJ1-1; perhaps TRBD1 as D (6 bases). CDR3 length equals 15 residues. From germline, CDR1 is MGHRA and CDR2 YSYEKL. The ends were cut back, 3 bases at V and 2 bases at J, with 13 bases in the middle. The CDR3: CASSHPGHRNTEAFF. The DNA for the CDR3 is TGCGCCAGCAGCCACCCGGGACACCGTAACACTGAAGCTTTCTTT.

This clonotype was picked up many times. The chain uses TRBV7-9 and TRBJ1-5; maybe TRBD1 (6 bases). This CDR3 spans 14 amino acids. Germline CDR1 reads SEHNR; CDR2 reads FQNEAQ (reference sequence). The germline V and J ends were trimmed by 4 bases and 3 bases, with 10 bases remaining between them. Here the CDR3 reads CASSSGQPNQPQHF. CDR3 sequence (DNA): TGTGCCAGCAGCTCAGGACAGCCCAATCAGCCCCAGCATTTT.

The table lists this clonotype with many counts. The rearrangement links TRBV7-9 to TRBJ1-6, with D unresolved. Germline-derived CDR1 and CDR2 are SEHNR and FQNEAQ (reference sequence). Trimming shortened V by 7 bases and J by 4 bases, and 8 bases separated the two germline ends. CDR3 length: 13 amino acids. DNA for the CDR3: TGTGCCAGCATGCAGGCGTATAATTCACCCCTCCACTTT. This gives the protein CASMQAYNSPLHF.

In its sample, this clonotype was seen many times. V gene TRBV20-1 combines with J gene TRBJ2-6; D may be TRBD2 (6 bases). CDR1 and CDR2 (germline): DFQATT, SNEGSKA (reference sequence). The CDR3 covers 15 residues. V was trimmed by 5 bases and J by 2 bases, leaving 13 bases between them. In DNA, the CDR3 is TGCAGTGCTCAATGGAGGGGTACTGGGGCCAACGTCCTGACTTTC. Translation gives CSAQWRGTGANVLTF.

This clonotype has ten or more counts. The chain recombines TRBV7-2 with TRBJ2-7; perhaps D is TRBD1 or TRBD2 (5 bases each). V lost 1 base and J lost 2, with 15 bases in between. Germline V gene lookup returns CDR1 SGHTA and CDR2 FQGNSA. There are 16 residues in the CDR3. This CDR3 reads CASSLDAGGRPYEQYF. The CDR3 coding sequence is TGTGCCAGCAGCTTAGATGCTGGGGGACGGCCCTACGAGCAGTACTTC.

In its sample, this clonotype was seen many times. V usage is TRBV18 and J usage is TRBJ1-2; D unresolved. Germline-derived CDR1 and CDR2 are KGHSH and LQKENI. The V end was cut by 6 bases, the J end by 5 bases, with 10 bases between. This CDR3 spans 12 amino acids. This chain's CDR3 is CASSGVGYGYTF. Written as DNA, the CDR3 is TGTGCCAGCTCCGGGGTGGGATATGGCTACACCTTC. Using reference TRBV18 and TRBJ1-2 for the parts outside the CDR3, the full variable domain is NAGVMQNPRHLVRRRGQEARLRCSPMKGHSHVYWYRQLPEEGLKFMVYLQKENIIDESGMPKERFSAEFPKEGPSILRIQQVVRGDSAAYFCASSGVGYGYTFGSGTRLTVV.

J is TRBJ2-7 and V is TRBV19; tentatively, D is TRBD1 (5 bases). This CDR3 is built from 13 residues. V dropped 4 bases and J dropped 2 bases, with 9 bases sitting between them. The germline V gene encodes CDR1 LNHDA and CDR2 SQIVND (reference sequence). CDR3 amino acids: CASSNQGAYEQYF. The CDR3 coding sequence is TGTGCCAGTAGTAACCAAGGGGCCTACGAGCAGTACTTC.

CDR3 residues: CASSFPGYNSPLHF. The CDR3 DNA reads as TGTGCCAGCAGTTTCCCGGGGTATAATTCACCCCTCCACTTT. The chain has TRBV6-2 or TRBV6-3 and TRBJ1-6, with no clear D. V shed 4 bases and J shed 4 bases, with 8 bases lying between them. This CDR3 spans 14 amino acids. The germline V gene has CDR1 MNHEY and CDR2 SVGEGT.

This clonotype was recorded at least ten times. The chain is built from TRBV18 and TRBJ2-1; 7 bases line up with TRBD1. Germline CDR1 and CDR2: KGHSH and LQKENI. The junction had 3 bases not matched to a gene; V was cut back by 0 bases and J by 7 bases. The CDR3 is made up of 14 amino acids. The CDR3 is CASSPPTGPNEQFF. In nucleotides, the CDR3 is TGTGCCAGCTCACCACCGACAGGGCCTAATGAGCAGTTCTTC. The whole variable domain, remainder taken from reference TRBV18 and TRBJ2-1, is NAGVMQNPRHLVRRRGQEARLRCSPMKGHSHVYWYRQLPEEGLKFMVYLQKENIIDESGMPKERFSAEFPKEGPSILRIQQVVRGDSAAYFCASSPPTGPNEQFFGPGTRLTVL.

By sample fraction, this clonotype is medium-sized. DNA of the CDR3: TGTGCCAGCAGCGTAGGAAAGAGAAATGAGCAGTTCTTC. Translation gives CASSVGKRNEQFF. The chain joins TRBV9 to TRBJ2-1; no reliable D call. Per germline, CDR1 SGDLS and CDR2 YYNGEE. V was shortened by 0 bases and J by 7 bases, with 8 bases between the two germline ends. The CDR3 extends over 13 amino acids.

This clonotype showed up many times. The chain has TRBV6-2 or TRBV6-3 and TRBJ1-2; no reliable D call. Germline CDR1 reads MNHEY; CDR2 reads SVGEGT. CDR3 length equals 14 residues. V was shortened by 2 bases and J by 4 bases, with 11 bases between the two germline ends. CDR3 region: CASSYVGPPYGYTF. In nucleotides, the CDR3 is TGTGCCAGCAGTTACGTCGGACCGCCCTATGGCTACACCTTC.

A remark on this clonotype: A read error is possible here, since a much larger clone lies one base away. The chain joins TRBV5-1 to TRBJ1-5; 9 bases are a match to TRBD1. Germline V CDR1 and CDR2: SGHRS, YFSETQ. This CDR3 region has 15 residues. V gave up 4 bases and J gave up 4 bases; unmatched junction bases: 6. CDR3 protein: CASSPQTGGNQPQHF. CDR3 DNA sequence: TGCGCCAGCAGCCCGCAGACAGGGGGGAATCAGCCCCAGCATTTT.

This clonotype was detected many times. V usage is TRBV7-8 and J usage is TRBJ2-2; D gene ambiguous. CDR1 is SGHVS and CDR2 is FQNEAQ in the germline V gene. The CDR3 totals 13 residues. The ends were cut back, 5 bases at V and 5 bases at J, with 9 bases in the middle. The CDR3 region is CASSPAITGELFF. The CDR3 DNA reads as TGTGCCAGCAGCCCAGCGATAACCGGGGAGCTGTTTTTT.

This clonotype was observed many times. V and J are TRBV6-4 and TRBJ2-1, with TRBD1 matching over 8 bases. Germline trimming cut 6 bases from V and 7 bases from J; bases unmatched to any gene: 11. This CDR3 is built from 15 residues. Germline-derived CDR1 and CDR2 are MRHNA and SNTAGT. CDR3 residues: CASSTQGAARNEQFF. The DNA of the CDR3 is TGTGCCAGCAGCACTCAGGGGGCCGCGAGAAATGAGCAGTTCTTC.